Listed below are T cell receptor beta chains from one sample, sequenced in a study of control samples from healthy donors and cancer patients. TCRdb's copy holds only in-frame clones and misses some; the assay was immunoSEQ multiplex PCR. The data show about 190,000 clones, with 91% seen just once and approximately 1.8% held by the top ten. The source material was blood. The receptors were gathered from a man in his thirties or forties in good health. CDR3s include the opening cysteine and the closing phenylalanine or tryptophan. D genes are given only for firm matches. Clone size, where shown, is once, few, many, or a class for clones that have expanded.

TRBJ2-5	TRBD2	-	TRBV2	TGTGCCAGCAGGGACCCCGGGGGGGCGTTGAAGACCCAGTACTTC	CASRDPGGALKTQYF
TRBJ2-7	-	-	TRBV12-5	TGTGCTAGTGGTTTGGTATTAGCCAGGGATATGGGGGGGCAGTACTTC	CASGLVLARDMGGQYF
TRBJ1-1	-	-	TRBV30	TGTGCCTGGAGTCCGGACGGGTTCGGTGTTGAAGCTTTCTTT	CAWSPDGFGVEAFF
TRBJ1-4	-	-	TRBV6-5	TGTGCCAGCAGTTACGGAGCTTCGACAGCCAATGAAAAACTGTTTTTT	CASSYGASTANEKLFF
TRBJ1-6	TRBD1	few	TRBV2	TGTGCCAGCAGGCCGGGGACAGTTGATAATTCACCCCTCCACTTT	CASRPGTVDNSPLHF
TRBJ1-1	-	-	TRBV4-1	TGCGCCAGCAGCCAGGGCGGGAGGACTGAAGCTTTCTTT	CASSQGGRTEAFF
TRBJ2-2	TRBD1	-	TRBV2	TGTGCCAGCAGAAGGGACAGGGGAAAAACCGGGGAGCTGTTTTTT	CASRRDRGKTGELFF
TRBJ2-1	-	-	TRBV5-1	TGCGCCAGCAGCTCATACCGGGACACCGCGAACAATGAGCAGTTCTTC	CASSSYRDTANNEQFF
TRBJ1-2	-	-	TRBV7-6	TGTGCCAGCAGCTTAGGGCCGGTGGCAGGGGACTATGGCTACACCTTC	CASSLGPVAGDYGYTF
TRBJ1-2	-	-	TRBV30	TGTGCCTGGAGTGAAACAGTCCAGGGCTACACCTTC	CAWSETVQGYTF
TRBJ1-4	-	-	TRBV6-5	TGTGCCAGCAGTCTGCGAGTCCGTAATGAAAAACTGTTTTTT	CASSLRVRNEKLFF
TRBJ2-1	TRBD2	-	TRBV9	TGTGCCAGCAGCGCAGAGCGGGGGGGCCGCAATGAGCAGTTCTTC	CASSAERGGRNEQFF
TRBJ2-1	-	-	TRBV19	TGTGCCAGTAGTATAGGAGGCCCGGCTCGTACCTACAATGAGCAGTTCTTC	CASSIGGPARTYNEQFF
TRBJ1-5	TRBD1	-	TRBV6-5	TGTGCCAGCGGGGGGACAGGCCTCAATCAGCCCCAGCATTTT	CASGGTGLNQPQHF
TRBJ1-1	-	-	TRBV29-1	TGCAGCGTTGAAGATCAGGGGTTACGCGCTTTCTTT	CSVEDQGLRAFF
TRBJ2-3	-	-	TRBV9	TGTGCCAGCGGAGATCACGAGGGCATGGATACGCAGTATTTT	CASGDHEGMDTQYF
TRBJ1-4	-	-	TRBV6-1	TGTGCCAGCAGTGAACGCCCTACGGGACCGAGTAATGAAAAACTGTTTTTT	CASSERPTGPSNEKLFF
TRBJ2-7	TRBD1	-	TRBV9	TGTGCCAGCAGCGTAGGGGACAGGGCTTCCTACGAGCAGTACTTC	CASSVGDRASYEQYF
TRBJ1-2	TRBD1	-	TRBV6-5	TGTGCCAGCAGTTCAGGGACAGGTATAGCTGACTATGGCTACACCTTC	CASSSGTGIADYGYTF
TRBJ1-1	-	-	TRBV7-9	TGTGCCAGCAGCGTACAGGGTGTGTCCACTGAAGCTTTCTTT	CASSVQGVSTEAFF
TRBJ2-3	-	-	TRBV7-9	TGTGCCAGCAGCAGGGCGCCACAGGCTAAAACAGATACGCAGTATTTT	CASSRAPQAKTDTQYF
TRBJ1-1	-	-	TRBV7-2	TGTGCCAGCAGCTTAAGGGCGGGGGGGAACACTGAAGCTTTCTTT	CASSLRAGGNTEAFF
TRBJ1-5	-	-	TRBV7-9	TGTGCCAGCCTGGATGCGGGCAATCAGCCCCAGCATTTT	CASLDAGNQPQHF
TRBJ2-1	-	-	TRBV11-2	TGTGCCAGCAGCTTAGGGCCCCGACTAGGCAGGGAGTACAATGAGCAGTTCTTC	CASSLGPRLGREYNEQFF
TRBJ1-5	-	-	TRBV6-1	TGTGCCAGCAGTGAAGGTGGGGCAGGGAGGCAGCCCCAGCATTTT	CASSEGGAGRQPQHF
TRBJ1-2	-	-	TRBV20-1	TGCAGTGCTAGTCGTAGGGACTATGGCTACACCTTC	CSASRRDYGYTF
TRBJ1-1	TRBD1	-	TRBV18	TGTGCCAGCTCACCGAGGAGACAGGGACAGCTGAACACTGAAGCTTTCTTT	CASSPRRQGQLNTEAFF
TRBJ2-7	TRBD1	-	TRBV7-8	TGTGCCAGCAGCTTAGCCACGGGACAGATGGAATACGAGCAGTACTTC	CASSLATGQMEYEQYF
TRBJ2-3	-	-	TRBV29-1	TGCGGTATAGATACGCAGTATTTT	CGIDTQYF
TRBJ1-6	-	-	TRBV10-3	TGTGCCATCAGTGAGCGAGGTTCACCCCTCCACTTT	CAISERGSPLHF
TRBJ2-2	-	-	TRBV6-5	TGTGCCAGCAGTATCCTTGACCGAGGCCCCGGGGAGCTGTTTTTT	CASSILDRGPGELFF